This TCR beta chain was recovered during a study of OX40 agonist ivuxolimab in advanced cancers. Study-level findings and limits: Expanded peripheral T-cell antigen specificity went undetermined. The average count of expanded clones was higher among CD8+ T cells than among CD4+.

A word on this clone: Its antigen remains unidentified.

TCRdb's copy holds only in-frame clones and misses some; the assay was immunoSEQ multiplex PCR. The repertoire has some 65,000 clones, roughly 87% of them found once; the top ten carry less than 3.5%. The receptor's source is an adult with an advanced solid tumor such as melanoma, head and neck, liver or kidney cancer. The sequences come from CD4+ or CD8+ T cells sorted from blood, collected in a trial of the OX40 agonist ivuxolimab.

The CDR3 reads CASSQQSQFNQPQHF. The CDR3 DNA is TGTGCCAGTAGTCAACAGTCCCAATTCAATCAGCCCCAGCATTTT. The gene calls are TRBV19 and TRBJ1-5, with D hard to call. V was shortened by 5 bases and J by 3 bases, with 14 bases between the two germline ends. Germline-derived CDR1 and CDR2 are LNHDA and SQIVND (reference sequence). The CDR3 length is 15 residues.